The 26 T cell receptor beta chains below were found in one sample sequenced in a study of T-cell memory formation after mild COVID-19. TCRdb itself ran the 5' RACE reads through MiXCR, one entry per CDR3 protein. Among roughly 250,000 distinct CDR3 sequences listed, 15% to 20% were seen once. Specimen: PBMCs or a T cell subset sorted from them (not recorded which). The origin of the receptors is a man younger than 30 who had mild COVID-19 (a few samples of this study predate the infection). Cell type and time point are not known.

The chain recombines TRBV5-1 with TRBJ1-3; the D gene is possibly TRBD1 (6 bases). Germline V lookup: CDR1 SGHRS, CDR2 YFSETQ. The CDR3 sequence is 18 residues long. Trimming took off 4 bases at V and 0 bases at J, with 20 bases between the two ends. CDR3 sequence (DNA): TGCGCCAGCAGCCCAACGGTACGAACAGGGAACTCTGGAAACACCATATATTTT. Its translation is CASSPTVRTGNSGNTIYF.

In its sample, this clonotype was seen a few times. The chain uses TRBV12-3 or TRBV12-4 and TRBJ2-1; D might be TRBD2 (5 bases). This CDR3 spans 14 amino acids. Between the trimmed V and J ends, which lost 3 bases and 6 bases, there was a span of 12 bases. CDR3 sequence (DNA): TGTGCCAGCAGTTTGTTGGGTGGACTCAATGAGCAGTTCTTC. Translated: CASSLLGGLNEQFF.

The J gene is TRBJ2-3, the V gene TRBV4-3; D not resolved. V was cut by 0 bases and J by 7 bases, with 8 bases left in between. Per germline, CDR1 LGHNA and CDR2 YSLEER. CDR3 length equals 13 residues. CDR3 bases: TGCGCCAGCAGCCAAGATCGTCACCATACGCAGTATTTT. It specifies CASSQDRHHTQYF.

This rearrangement joins TRBV5-1 to TRBJ1-1, with D possibly TRBD1 on 6 matching bases. The V end lost 3 bases, the J end lost 1 base, and 13 bases lay between the germline ends. This CDR3 is built from 15 residues. Germline CDR1 reads SGHRS; CDR2 reads YFSETQ. The CDR3 reads CASSSTRGENTEAFF. Here the CDR3 DNA reads TGCGCCAGCAGCTCGACCAGGGGAGAGAACACTGAAGCTTTCTTT.

This clonotype has just a few counts. This chain uses TRBV5-1 with TRBJ1-2; D unresolved. Trimming stripped 0 bases from V and 0 bases from J, with 12 bases between. CDR1 is SGHRS, CDR2 YFSETQ, per germline. This CDR3 contains 16 residues. CDR3 loop: CASSLAPAGANYGYTF. The DNA for the CDR3 is TGCGCCAGCAGCTTGGCTCCGGCAGGAGCTAACTATGGCTACACCTTC.

The CDR3 DNA reads as TGTGCCAGCAGCCAACCGGGACAGGGAGGCAATCAGCCCCAGCATTTT. Encoded protein: CASSQPGQGGNQPQHF. V is TRBV4-2 and J is TRBJ1-5, with 9 bases identical to TRBD1. This CDR3 region has 16 residues. V was pared by 2 bases and J by 2 bases, with 4 bases of the junction left unmatched. Germline values: CDR1 LGHNA, CDR2 YNFKEQ.

The gene calls are TRBV29-1 and TRBJ2-7; TRBD1 might be the D (6 bases). Germline V gives CDR1 SQVTM, CDR2 ANQGSEA. The CDR3 loop spans 11 amino acids. Trimming removed 4 bases from V and 5 bases from J, with 9 bases in between. CDR3 nucleotide sequence: TGCAGCGTTGGGGGGCCAGACGAGCAGTACTTC. It codes for CSVGGPDEQYF.

The chain uses TRBV2 and TRBJ1-6, with TRBD1 matching 10 bases. The ends lost 11 bases at V and 9 bases at J; junction bases unmatched: 7. The CDR3 has 13 amino acids. Germline CDR1 reads SNHLY; CDR2 reads FYNNEI. DNA for the CDR3: TGTGCCGGACGGACAGGGGGTCTTTCACCCCTCCACTTT. As protein: CAGRTGGLSPLHF.

The chain employs TRBV12-3 or TRBV12-4 and TRBJ1-4; no reliable D call. The CDR3 totals 13 residues. V lost 6 bases and J lost 8, with 13 bases in between. The CDR3 DNA reads TGTGCCAGCAGACCTAATTCCTGGGAAAAACTGTTTTTT. Protein: CASRPNSWEKLFF.

The genes are TRBV28 and TRBJ2-1, with a tentative D call TRBD1 (6 bases). V lost 6 bases, J lost 5 bases, and 8 bases lay in between. The germline gives CDR1 MDHEN, CDR2 SYDVKM. This CDR3 is built from 12 residues. The DNA for the CDR3 is TGTGCCAGCAGGTACAGGGACAATGAGCAGTTCTTC. Translated, it gives CASRYRDNEQFF.

The CDR3: CASSLLPGQVYEQYF. The CDR3 DNA follows: TGTGCCAGCAGCTTACTCCCGGGACAGGTCTACGAGCAGTACTTC. The V call is TRBV11-2, the J call TRBJ2-7; 8 bases fit TRBD1. The length of the CDR3 is 15 residues. J was trimmed by 3 bases and V by 2 bases; bases with no gene match: 6. Germline CDR1 and CDR2: SGHAT and FQNNGV. The complete variable domain, with remaining parts taken from reference TRBV11-2 and TRBJ2-7, reads EAGVAQSPRYKIIEKRQSVAFWCNPISGHATLYWYQQILGQGPKLLIQFQNNGVVDDSQLPKDRFSAERLKGVDSTLKIQPAKLEDSAVYLCASSLLPGQVYEQYFGPGTRLTVT.

This clonotype was seen ten or more times. The chain couples TRBV5-1 to TRBJ2-7; tentative D call: TRBD2 (5 bases). Germline loops: CDR1 SGHRS, CDR2 YFSETQ. The CDR3 covers 13 residues. The V end lost 8 bases, the J end lost 2 bases, and 14 bases lay between the germline ends. The CDR3 region is CARTFGVAYEQYV. CDR3 DNA: TGCGCCAGGACCTTCGGGGTTGCCTACGAGCAGTACGTC.

CDR3 residues: CASSHTGLAGTYRTDTQYF. Here the CDR3 DNA reads TGTGCCAGCAGCCACACAGGACTAGCGGGGACATATCGCACAGATACGCAGTATTTT. V gene TRBV3-1 combines with J gene TRBJ2-3, with 12 bases aligning to TRBD2. The CDR3 loop spans 19 amino acids. Unmatched junction bases numbered 11, after V lost 3 bases and J lost 1 base. Germline-derived CDR1 and CDR2 are LGHDT and YNNKEL (reference sequence).

This clonotype turned up a few times. The V gene is TRBV5-1, the J gene TRBJ1-2; D not certain. Trimming took off 5 bases at V and 3 bases at J, with 14 bases between the two ends. CDR3 length: 14 amino acids. Per the germline V gene, CDR1 is SGHRS and CDR2 is YFSETQ. The CDR3 DNA sequence: TGCGCCAGCAGGGTGAGGACCACTGACTATGGCTACACCTTC. It codes for CASRVRTTDYGYTF.

The chain uses TRBV5-1 and TRBJ2-3; D is possibly TRBD1 (7 bases). CDR3 length: 17 amino acids. Trimming removed 4 bases from V and 0 bases from J, with 18 bases in between. Germline V gene data show CDR1 as SGHRS and CDR2 as YFSETQ. The CDR3 here is CASSQGTQGTSTDTQYF. Here the CDR3 DNA reads TGCGCCAGCAGCCAAGGGACACAGGGGACTAGCACAGATACGCAGTATTTT.

This clonotype was picked up a small number of times. CDR3: CASTWGDANTGELFF. The CDR3 nucleotides are TGTGCCAGCACCTGGGGGGACGCGAACACCGGGGAGCTGTTTTTT. The chain employs TRBV12-3 or TRBV12-4 and TRBJ2-2; possible D gene TRBD2, 6 bases. With 7 bases removed from V and 0 bases from J, the gap between germline ends came to 12 bases. This CDR3 comprises 15 residues.

This chain links TRBV5-5 with TRBJ2-5, with 15 bases that match TRBD2. This CDR3 is 16 amino acids long. The trim removed 3 bases at V and 5 bases at J, leaving 5 bases unmatched. Germline CDR1 reads SGHKS; CDR2 reads YYEKEE (reference sequence). CDR3 protein: CASSWGLAGGVETQYF. CDR3 nucleotide sequence: TGTGCCAGCAGCTGGGGACTAGCGGGGGGTGTGGAGACCCAGTACTTC.

J is TRBJ2-3 and V is TRBV4-1; maybe TRBD2 (5 bases). CDR1 is MGHRA, CDR2 YSYEKL, per germline. Trimming cost V 0 bases and J 14 bases, with 9 bases left between them. The CDR3 contains 11 residues. CDR3 sequence reads: CASSQEASLYF. The CDR3 DNA reads as TGCGCCAGCAGCCAAGAGGCTAGCCTGTATTTT.

This rearrangement joins TRBV7-2 to TRBJ2-5; TRBD2 matches at 8 bases. CDR3 length: 14 amino acids. Trimming at V came to 7 bases and at J to 8 bases, leaving 12 bases not matched to a gene. Germline V gene sequence: CDR1 SGHTA, CDR2 FQGNSA. CDR3 DNA sequence: TGTGCCAGCACCATTGGCGGGGGGCGGGTTACCCAGTACTTC. This codes for CASTIGGGRVTQYF.

This clonotype was seen once. The chain couples TRBV6-2 or TRBV6-3 to TRBJ1-4; D may be TRBD1 (5 bases). Germline V gene data show CDR1 as MNHEY and CDR2 as SVGEGT. CDR3 length equals 15 residues. The V end lost 8 bases, the J end lost 2 bases, and 15 bases lay between the germline ends. CDR3 loop: CASLPGEWTNEKLFF. The CDR3 nucleotides read TGTGCCAGCCTGCCGGGGGAGTGGACTAATGAAAAACTGTTTTTT.

The rearrangement links TRBV6-2 or TRBV6-3 to TRBJ2-7, with TRBD1 identical over 7 bases. Germline V lookup: CDR1 MNHEY, CDR2 SVGEGT. The CDR3 spans 14 residues. Trimming removed 6 bases from V and 3 bases from J; junction bases left unmatched: 8. CDR3 protein: CASSPPGTDYEQYV. Here the CDR3 DNA reads TGTGCCAGCAGCCCCCCCGGGACAGACTACGAGCAGTACGTC.

V gene TRBV7-3 combines with J gene TRBJ2-1; no definite D call. Germline CDR1 SGHTA, CDR2 FQGTGA. The CDR3 length is 14 residues. Trimming cost V 2 bases and J 9 bases, with 14 bases left between them. The CDR3 sequence: CASSLGSRDGEQFF. CDR3 DNA: TGTGCCAGCAGCTTAGGGTCACGAGACGGTGAGCAGTTCTTC.

The rearrangement joins TRBV6-5 to TRBJ1-2, with D perhaps matching TRBD1 (5 bases). Trimming left V 6 bases short and J 5 bases short, with 16 bases between. In germline, CDR1 is MNHEY, CDR2 SVGAGI. The CDR3 sequence is 14 residues long. CDR3 protein: CASSHGGGPYGYTF. The CDR3 DNA reads as TGTGCCAGCAGCCACGGGGGAGGACCATATGGCTACACCTTC.

This chain connects TRBV6-5 to TRBJ1-2; D unresolved. This CDR3 region has 14 residues. V was cut by 0 bases and J by 8 bases, with 13 bases left in between. Germline V lookup: CDR1 MNHEY, CDR2 SVGAGI. The CDR3 nucleotides are TGTGCCAGCAGTTACTCGATACGGGTCGCCGGCTACACCTTC. Encoded protein: CASSYSIRVAGYTF.

This clonotype came up a few times. This chain uses TRBV6-5 with TRBJ1-1; D gene unclear. The germline V gene has CDR1 MNHEY and CDR2 SVGAGI. The germline V and J ends were trimmed by 6 bases and 6 bases, with 17 bases remaining between them. The CDR3 extends over 14 amino acids. The DNA of the CDR3 is TGTGCCAGCAGCCCCGACCTTGAAGCACCTGAAGCTTTCTTT. Translated, it gives CASSPDLEAPEAFF.

This chain links TRBV6-6 with TRBJ1-2, with D unresolved. Looked up from germline, CDR1 is MNHNY and CDR2 is SVGAGI (reference sequence). V gave up 2 bases and J gave up 2 bases, with 6 bases separating them. The CDR3 runs 13 residues. CDR3 nucleotide sequence: TGTGCCAGCAGTTACCAGGAAAACTATGGCTACACCTTC. Translation gives CASSYQENYGYTF.